This T cell receptor (beta chain) derives from a study of T-cell reconstitution after alpha-beta-depleted transplantation in children. This clonotype was detected ten times or more. Its antigen is unidentified. Study-wide results and caveats: It was newly produced T cells that mostly accounted for T-cell counts and diversity one year after transplant. Elevated TCRbeta diversity at day 60 was traced, in some patients, to surviving recipient T cells and thymic progenitors. Two months or so post-transplant, alpha-beta T cells reportedly derived from several hundred expanded graft clones.

Unique molecular identifiers were used to barcode this TCRbeta library. TCRdb fed the PCR reads into MiXCR, producing one record per CDR3 protein. Here the sample spans approximately 200,000 distinct CDR3 sequences, roughly 6% being singletons. Source: PBMCs, taken before TCRalphabeta/CD19-depleted stem cell transplant. This receptor was taken from a girl under two years old with combined immunodeficiency, due to receive a stem cell transplant.

CDR3 residues: CASSPGLAGYKANEQFF. The CDR3 nucleotides are TGCGCCAGCAGTCCAGGACTAGCGGGATATAAAGCCAATGAGCAGTTCTTC. This chain uses TRBV10-2 with TRBJ2-1; 12 bases align to TRBD2. The CDR3 length is 17 residues. CDR1 is WSHSY and CDR2 is SAAADI in the germline V gene. V was clipped by 5 bases and J by 6 bases; unmatched bases: 11.